These T cell receptor beta chains were read from a single sample in a study of control samples from healthy donors and cancer patients. Profiling relied on immunoSEQ multiplex PCR, and the TCRdb table lists in-frame clones only, not all of them. The profile shows approximately 160,000 clones, roughly nine tenths of them singletons. The specimen sequenced was blood. The receptors stem from a woman in her twenties or thirties in good health. The CDR3 runs from the conserved cysteine through the conserved F or W. A D gene is named only where the DNA matches it firmly. Not every row has a clone size; where given, it reads once, few, many or a size class.

once	TRBV7-7	TRBJ2-5	TRBD1	CASSYRQGPQETQYF	TGTGCCAGCAGCTACCGACAGGGACCTCAAGAGACCCAGTACTTC
.	TRBV6-2/TRBV6-3	TRBJ2-1	.	CASTPTVYNEQFF	TGTGCCAGCACCCCGACGGTTTACAATGAGCAGTTCTTC
.	TRBV2	TRBJ2-2	TRBD1	CASTVDGTGPTGELFF	TGTGCCAGCACTGTAGATGGGACAGGACCTACCGGGGAGCTGTTTTTT
.	TRBV24-1	TRBJ1-4	.	CATSEGTFEKLFF	TGTGCCACCAGTGAGGGAACCTTTGAAAAACTGTTTTTT
.	TRBV6-2/TRBV6-3	TRBJ1-2	.	CASSNPGDQYGYTF	TGTGCCAGCAGCAACCCCGGCGACCAGTATGGCTACACCTTC
.	TRBV19	TRBJ2-2	.	CASSPSQGPGELFF	TGTGCCAGTAGTCCGAGTCAGGGGCCCGGGGAGCTGTTTTTT
.	TRBV9	TRBJ1-4	TRBD1	CASSVRAGGREKLFF	TGTGCCAGCAGCGTACGGGCAGGGGGACGGGAAAAACTGTTTTTT
.	TRBV28	TRBJ1-4	.	CASSLGNRANEKLFF	TGTGCCAGCAGTTTAGGAAACAGGGCTAATGAAAAACTGTTTTTT
.	TRBV28	TRBJ2-1	TRBD1	CASGDRAVGYEQFF	TGTGCCAGTGGGGACAGGGCGGTAGGGTATGAGCAGTTCTTC
.	TRBV30	TRBJ2-1	TRBD2	CAWSGTSGVGEFF	TGTGCCTGGTCCGGGACTAGCGGGGTCGGGGAGTTCTTC
.	TRBV27	TRBJ2-6	.	CTSSLSPSSGANVLTF	TGTACCAGCAGTTTATCGCCGAGCTCTGGGGCCAACGTCCTGACTTTC
.	TRBV28	TRBJ1-1	.	CASSLSWDLIWNTEAFF	TGTGCCAGCAGTTTATCTTGGGACCTTATATGGAACACTGAAGCTTTCTTT
.	TRBV27	TRBJ2-3	.	CASSPRLGTSTDTQYF	TGTGCCAGCAGTCCGCGTCTAGGGACTAGCACAGATACGCAGTATTTT
.	TRBV7-2	TRBJ1-1	.	CASSLEGRAIGAFF	TGTGCCAGCAGCTTAGAAGGCAGGGCAATAGGAGCTTTCTTT
.	TRBV7-3	TRBJ2-3	TRBD2	CASSLTTGGLTDTQYF	TGTGCCAGCAGCTTAACTACGGGAGGGCTCACAGATACGCAGTATTTT
.	TRBV6-1	TRBJ2-2	.	CASSDLAHDGAGELFF	TGTGCCAGCAGTGATTTGGCCCACGACGGGGCCGGGGAGCTGTTTTTT
.	TRBV5-4	TRBJ2-2	.	CASTFGRGGFIGGELFF	TGTGCCAGCACCTTTGGCAGGGGTGGGTTCATCGGCGGGGAGCTGTTTTTT
.	TRBV5-1	TRBJ2-2	.	CASSRVGEAGELFF	TGCGCCAGCAGCCGGGTGGGAGAGGCCGGGGAGCTGTTTTTT
.	TRBV5-1	TRBJ1-1	.	CASSSGQNTEAFF	TGCGCCAGCAGCTCCGGACAGAACACTGAAGCTTTCTTT
.	TRBV14	TRBJ2-3	.	CASSLRLEGSTDTQYF	TGTGCCAGCAGCCTCAGACTGGAAGGGTCCACAGATACGCAGTATTTT
.	TRBV27	TRBJ2-1	TRBD1	CASSWDRANEQFF	TGTGCCAGCAGTTGGGACAGGGCAAATGAGCAGTTCTTC
.	TRBV18	TRBJ2-1	TRBD2	CASSPATGASGRAVGRYNEQFF	TGTGCCAGCTCACCGGCAACTGGGGCTAGCGGGAGGGCCGTCGGTAGGTACAATGAGCAGTTCTTC
.	TRBV5-6	TRBJ2-7	TRBD2	CASSYSGTTYEQYF	TGTGCCAGCAGCTACTCCGGGACTACCTACGAGCAGTACTTC
.	TRBV7-8	TRBJ2-3	TRBD2	CASSLLAGAADTQYF	TGTGCCAGCAGCCTCCTAGCGGGAGCCGCCGATACGCAGTATTTT
.	TRBV7-9	TRBJ2-5	TRBD2	CASSSYLKRERRETQYF	TGTGCCAGCAGCTCATATCTGAAGCGGGAGCGGAGAGAGACCCAGTACTTC
.	TRBV7-9	TRBJ1-3	.	CASSPMDTGNTIYF	TGTGCCAGCAGTCCCATGGATACTGGAAACACCATATATTTT
.	TRBV5-1	TRBJ1-2	TRBD1	CASSSDRRYGYTF	TGCGCCAGCAGCTCGGACAGGAGATATGGCTACACCTTC
.	TRBV12-3/TRBV12-4	TRBJ2-1	.	CASGQLIYNEQFF	TGTGCCAGCGGCCAGCTAATTTACAATGAGCAGTTCTTC
.	TRBV28	TRBJ1-5	.	CASSLRGVANQPQHF	TGTGCCAGCAGTTTAAGGGGGGTCGCCAATCAGCCCCAGCATTTT
.	TRBV6-5	TRBJ1-6	TRBD1	CASNRNRGDNSPLHF	TGTGCCAGCAACCGAAACAGGGGAGATAATTCACCCCTCCACTTT
.	TRBV6-2/TRBV6-3	TRBJ1-1	TRBD1	CASSTRDSNTEAFF	TGTGCCAGCAGTACTCGGGACAGTAACACTGAAGCTTTCTTT
.	TRBV19	TRBJ1-1	.	CASSVAGSTNTEAFF	TGTGCCAGTAGTGTCGCCGGGTCTACTAACACTGAAGCTTTCTTT
.	TRBV7-9	TRBJ2-7	.	CASSSLVRGTYEQYF	TGTGCCAGCAGTTCACTCGTCCGGGGGACCTACGAGCAGTACTTC
few	TRBV5-6	TRBJ1-2	.	CASSLAGYRDGYTF	TGTGCCAGCAGCTTGGCCGGGTACAGGGATGGCTACACCTTC
.	TRBV7-9	TRBJ1-4	.	CASSFRAISEKLFF	TGTGCCAGCAGCTTCCGGGCGATTTCAGAAAAACTGTTTTTT
.	TRBV29-1	TRBJ2-5	.	CSSRGTQYF	TGCAGCTCCCGAGGGACCCAGTACTTC
.	TRBV20-1	TRBJ1-1	.	CSARLGEAFF	TGCAGTGCTAGGCTGGGTGAAGCTTTCTTT
.	TRBV11-2	TRBJ2-1	TRBD2	CASSLGTSVSNEQFF	TGTGCCAGCAGCCTCGGGACTAGCGTGAGCAATGAGCAGTTCTTC
.	TRBV4-1	TRBJ1-5	TRBD1	CASSQDGTAFNQPQHF	TGCGCCAGCAGCCAGGACGGGACAGCCTTCAATCAGCCCCAGCATTTT
once	TRBV27	TRBJ2-3	TRBD2	CASSPPGGSRPATDTQYF	TGTGCCAGCAGTCCCCCCGGGGGGAGCCGACCGGCTACAGATACGCAGTATTTT
.	TRBV7-9	TRBJ1-1	TRBD1	CASSGTGGLNTEAFF	TGTGCCAGCAGCGGTACAGGGGGGCTGAACACTGAAGCTTTCTTT